The rows below give T cell receptor beta chains drawn from one sample of a study of blood T cell repertoires in COVID-19. Measured with immunoSEQ multiplex PCR; TCRdb has only the in-frame clones, and not every one. The sample has approximately 150,000 clones, roughly three quarters seen once. The specimen sequenced was peripheral blood. These receptors were collected from a woman aged 60-75 years with acute or convalescent COVID-19. The CDR3 runs from the conserved cysteine through the conserved F or W. D genes are given only for firm matches. Clone sizes are given selectively: once, few, many, or a class where the clone is expanded.

j_call d_call clone_size v_call cdr3_nt cdr3_aa
TRBJ1-2 . . TRBV20-1 TGCAGTGCTAGTACAGGTTCTAACTATGGCTACACCTTC CSASTGSNYGYTF
TRBJ2-1 TRBD1 . TRBV5-1 TGCGCCAGCACGACTTCAGGGGGCTACAATGAGCAGTTCTTC CASTTSGGYNEQFF
TRBJ2-2 . . TRBV9 TGTGCCAGCAGCGTAGAGGGGAGGCGGACCGGGGAGCTGTTTTTT CASSVEGRRTGELFF
TRBJ1-2 . once TRBV7-9 TGTGCCAGCAGCTCCATTCAAGCGGTCTCGGCAACTAACTATGGCTACACCTTC CASSSIQAVSATNYGYTF
TRBJ2-3 TRBD2 . TRBV7-3 TGTGCCAGCAGCCAGGGACTAGCGGGAACAGATACGCAGTATTTT CASSQGLAGTDTQYF
TRBJ2-7 . . TRBV9 TGTGCCAGCAGCGCCGGAGGGCAGGGTGCCTACGAGCAGTACTTC CASSAGGQGAYEQYF
TRBJ2-4 . . TRBV4-1 TGCGCCAGCAGCGGGCGGGGTTTAGCGGAAAACATTCAGTACTTC CASSGRGLAENIQYF
TRBJ2-7 . . TRBV3-1/TRBV3-2 TGTGCCAGCAGCCAAAAACCTACCGGCTACGAGCAGTACTTC CASSQKPTGYEQYF
TRBJ1-1 TRBD1 . TRBV5-1 TGCGCCAGCAGCTTTGCTCCGGGACAGCCTTCTGAAGCTTTCTTT CASSFAPGQPSEAFF
TRBJ2-3 TRBD2 . TRBV29-1 TGCAGCATCGTGGGACTAATCACAGATACGCAGTATTTT CSIVGLITDTQYF
TRBJ1-2 . . TRBV30 TGTGCCTGCCGGTCCCGACCCAAGACCGCGGTTGGCTACACCTTC CACRSRPKTAVGYTF
TRBJ2-7 . few TRBV2 TGTGCCAGCAGTGGGGGGCAGGGACACGAGCAGTACTTC CASSGGQGHEQYF
TRBJ2-7 . . TRBV5-1 TGCGCCAGCAGCTTGGCCAGTGAGGAAGGCGAGCAGTACTTC CASSLASEEGEQYF
TRBJ2-1 TRBD2 . TRBV7-2 TGTGCCAGCAGCTTAGTGGGACTAGCGAATGAGCAGTTCTTC CASSLVGLANEQFF
TRBJ2-1 TRBD2 few TRBV28 TGTGCCAGCAAGGATAGGACTAGCGGGAGCCCTGAGCAGTTCTTC CASKDRTSGSPEQFF
TRBJ2-1 . . TRBV28 TGTGCCAGTTTTAGCGCAAACTCCTACAATGAGCAGTTCTTC CASFSANSYNEQFF
TRBJ1-1 . . TRBV10-2 TGCGCCAGCAGTGAGTCCGGGATAATACAAAATAAAGCTTTCTTT CASSESGIIQNKAFF
TRBJ2-1 . few TRBV3-1/TRBV3-2 TGTGCCAGCAGCCAAGGCGACCCGACTACAAACTCCTACAATGAGCAGTTCTTC CASSQGDPTTNSYNEQFF
TRBJ2-5 TRBD2 . TRBV2 TGTGCCAGCAGGGCGCGGGGGGTGGCCCAGTACTTC CASRARGVAQYF
TRBJ1-5 . once TRBV10-3 TGTGCCATCAGTGACCGCGGCAATCAGCCCCAGCATTTT CAISDRGNQPQHF
TRBJ1-1 . . TRBV29-1 TGCAGCGTTGTCGGGGGTCGAAACACTGAAGCTTTCTTT CSVVGGRNTEAFF
TRBJ1-5 . . TRBV5-8 TGTGCCAGCAGCTTTGAAGACCGAGGGCATCAGCCCCAGCATTTT CASSFEDRGHQPQHF
TRBJ2-7 TRBD2 . TRBV28 TGTGCCAGCAGTGACAGGCGGGGGGGAAGCTCCTACGAGCAGTACTTC CASSDRRGGSSYEQYF
TRBJ2-2 TRBD2 many TRBV7-9 TGTGCCAGCAGCTTAGCTAGCGGGCTCCGTTCGTACACCGGGGAGCTGTTTTTT CASSLASGLRSYTGELFF
TRBJ2-5 . . TRBV6-1 TGTGCCAGCAGTGATAGGACGACTTCGAGGGTGGGTTTGGAGACCCAGTACTTC CASSDRTTSRVGLETQYF
TRBJ1-1 TRBD1 . TRBV27 TGTGCCAGCAGTGTCAACAGGGGATACACTGAAGCTTTCTTT CASSVNRGYTEAFF